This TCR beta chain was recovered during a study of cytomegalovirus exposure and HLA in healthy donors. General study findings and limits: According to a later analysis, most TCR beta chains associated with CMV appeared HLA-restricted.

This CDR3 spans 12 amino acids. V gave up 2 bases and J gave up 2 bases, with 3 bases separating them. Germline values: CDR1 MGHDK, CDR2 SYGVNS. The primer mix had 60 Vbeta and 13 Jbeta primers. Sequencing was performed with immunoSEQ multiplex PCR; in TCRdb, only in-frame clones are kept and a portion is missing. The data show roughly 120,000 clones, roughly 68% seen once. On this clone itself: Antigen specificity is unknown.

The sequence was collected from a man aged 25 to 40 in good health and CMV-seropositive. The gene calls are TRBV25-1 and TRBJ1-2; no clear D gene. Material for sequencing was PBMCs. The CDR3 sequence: CASSEQNYGYTF. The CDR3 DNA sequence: TGTGCCAGCAGTGAACAGAACTATGGCTACACCTTC.